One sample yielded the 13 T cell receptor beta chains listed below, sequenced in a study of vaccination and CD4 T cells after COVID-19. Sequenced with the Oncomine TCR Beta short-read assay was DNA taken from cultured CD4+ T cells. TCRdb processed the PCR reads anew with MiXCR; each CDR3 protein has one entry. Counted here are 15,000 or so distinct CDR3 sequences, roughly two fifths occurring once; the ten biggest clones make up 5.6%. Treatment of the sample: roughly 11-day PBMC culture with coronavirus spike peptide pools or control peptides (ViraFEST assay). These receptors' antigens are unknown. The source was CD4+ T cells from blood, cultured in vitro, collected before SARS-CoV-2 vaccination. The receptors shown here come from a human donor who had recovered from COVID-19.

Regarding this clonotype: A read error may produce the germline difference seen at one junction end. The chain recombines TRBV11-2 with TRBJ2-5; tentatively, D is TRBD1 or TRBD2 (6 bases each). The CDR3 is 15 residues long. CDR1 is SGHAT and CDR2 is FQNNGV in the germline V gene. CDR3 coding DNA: TGTGCCAGCAGCTTAAGGGGGACTCTCCAAGAGACCCAGCACTTC. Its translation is CASSLRGTLQETQHF.

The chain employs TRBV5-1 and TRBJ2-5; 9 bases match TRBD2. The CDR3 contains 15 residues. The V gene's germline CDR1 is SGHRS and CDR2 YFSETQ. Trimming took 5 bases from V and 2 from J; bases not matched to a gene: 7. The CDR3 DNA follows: TGCGCCAGCAGTCCTGCGGGGGGGGGTCAAGAGACCCAGTACTTC. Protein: CASSPAGGGQETQYF.

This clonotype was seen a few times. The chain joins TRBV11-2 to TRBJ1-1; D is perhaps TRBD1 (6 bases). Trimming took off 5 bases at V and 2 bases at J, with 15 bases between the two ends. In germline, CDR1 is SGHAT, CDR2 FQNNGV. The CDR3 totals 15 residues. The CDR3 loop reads CASSGWTVGNTEAFF. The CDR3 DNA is TGTGCCAGCAGCGGCTGGACAGTTGGCAACACTGAAGCTTTCTTT.

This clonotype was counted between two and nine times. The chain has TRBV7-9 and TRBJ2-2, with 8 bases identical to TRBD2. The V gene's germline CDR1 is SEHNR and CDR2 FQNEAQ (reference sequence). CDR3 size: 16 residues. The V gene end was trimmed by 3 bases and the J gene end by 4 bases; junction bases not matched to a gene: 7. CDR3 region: CASSFRGRPGTGELFF. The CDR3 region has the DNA TGTGCCAGCAGCTTTCGCGGGAGGCCGGGCACCGGGGAGCTGTTTTTT.

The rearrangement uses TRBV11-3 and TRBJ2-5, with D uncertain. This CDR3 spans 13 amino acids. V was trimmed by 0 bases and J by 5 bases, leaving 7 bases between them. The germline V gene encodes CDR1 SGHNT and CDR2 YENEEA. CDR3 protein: CASSLDGWETQYF. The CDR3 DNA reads TGTGCCAGCAGCTTAGATGGGTGGGAGACCCAGTACTTC. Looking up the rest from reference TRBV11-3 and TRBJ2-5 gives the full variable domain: EAGVVQSPRYKIIEKKQPVAFWCNPISGHNTLYWYLQNLGQGPELLIRYENEEAVDDSQLPKDRFSAERLKGVDSTLKIQPAELGDSAVYLCASSLDGWETQYFGPGTRLLVL.

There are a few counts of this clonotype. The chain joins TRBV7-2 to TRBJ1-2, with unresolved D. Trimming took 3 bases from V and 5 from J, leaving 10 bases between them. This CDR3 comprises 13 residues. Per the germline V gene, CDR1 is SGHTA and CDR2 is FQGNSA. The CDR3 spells CASSFPERYGYTF. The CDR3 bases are TGTGCCAGCAGCTTCCCGGAACGGTATGGCTACACCTTC. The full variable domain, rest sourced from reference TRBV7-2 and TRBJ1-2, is GAGVSQSPSNKVTEKGKDVELRCDPISGHTALYWYRQSLGQGLEFLIYFQGNSAPDKSGLPSDRFSAERTGGSVSTLTIQRTQQEDSAVYLCASSFPERYGYTFGSGTRLTVV.

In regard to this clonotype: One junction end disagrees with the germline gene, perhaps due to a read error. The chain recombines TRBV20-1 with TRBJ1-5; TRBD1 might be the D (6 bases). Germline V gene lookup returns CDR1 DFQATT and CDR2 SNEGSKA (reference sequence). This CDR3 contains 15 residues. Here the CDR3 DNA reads TGCAGTGCAAGAGACGGGGGGCGGGAGTGGGTGCCCCAGCATTTT. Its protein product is CSARDGGREWVPQHF.

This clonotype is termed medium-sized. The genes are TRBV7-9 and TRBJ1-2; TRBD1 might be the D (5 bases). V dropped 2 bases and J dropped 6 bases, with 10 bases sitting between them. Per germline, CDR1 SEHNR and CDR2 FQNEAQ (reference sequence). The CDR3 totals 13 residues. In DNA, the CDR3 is TGTGCCAGCAGCTTAAGCCAGGGCGATGGCTACACCTTC. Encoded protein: CASSLSQGDGYTF.

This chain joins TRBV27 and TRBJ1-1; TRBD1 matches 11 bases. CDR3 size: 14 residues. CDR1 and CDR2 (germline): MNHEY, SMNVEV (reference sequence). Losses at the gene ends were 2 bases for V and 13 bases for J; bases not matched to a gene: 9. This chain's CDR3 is CASSLSGDRGSSFF. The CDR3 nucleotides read TGTGCCAGCAGTTTAAGCGGGGACAGGGGGTCGAGTTTCTTT.

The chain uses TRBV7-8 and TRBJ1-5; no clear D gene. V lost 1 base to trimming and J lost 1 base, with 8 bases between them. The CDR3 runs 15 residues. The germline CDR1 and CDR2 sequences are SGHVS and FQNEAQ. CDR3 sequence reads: CASSLDQRSNQPQHF. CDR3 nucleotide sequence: TGTGCCAGCAGCTTAGATCAGCGGAGCAATCAGCCCCAGCATTTT.

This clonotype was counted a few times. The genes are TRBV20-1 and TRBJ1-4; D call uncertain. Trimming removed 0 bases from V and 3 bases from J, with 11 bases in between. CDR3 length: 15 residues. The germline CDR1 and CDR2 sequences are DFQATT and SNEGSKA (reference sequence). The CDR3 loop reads CSARDSRFPNEKLFF. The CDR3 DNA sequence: TGCAGTGCTAGAGATTCCCGATTTCCTAATGAAAAACTGTTTTTT.

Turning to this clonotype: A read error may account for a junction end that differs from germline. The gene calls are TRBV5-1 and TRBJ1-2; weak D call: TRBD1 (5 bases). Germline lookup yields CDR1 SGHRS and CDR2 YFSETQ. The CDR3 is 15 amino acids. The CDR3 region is CVSSWANRDNYGYTF. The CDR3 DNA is TGCGTCAGCAGCTGGGCTAACCGGGACAACTATGGCTACACCTTC.

This CDR3 is CASSIPGRGQPQHF. CDR3 DNA sequence: TGTGCCAGCAGTATACCCGGGCGCGGGCAGCCCCAGCATTTT. The chain uses TRBV2 and TRBJ1-5; D not resolved. This CDR3 is built from 14 residues. The V end was cut by 5 bases, the J end by 7 bases, with 15 bases between. Germline V gene data show CDR1 as SNHLY and CDR2 as FYNNEI.